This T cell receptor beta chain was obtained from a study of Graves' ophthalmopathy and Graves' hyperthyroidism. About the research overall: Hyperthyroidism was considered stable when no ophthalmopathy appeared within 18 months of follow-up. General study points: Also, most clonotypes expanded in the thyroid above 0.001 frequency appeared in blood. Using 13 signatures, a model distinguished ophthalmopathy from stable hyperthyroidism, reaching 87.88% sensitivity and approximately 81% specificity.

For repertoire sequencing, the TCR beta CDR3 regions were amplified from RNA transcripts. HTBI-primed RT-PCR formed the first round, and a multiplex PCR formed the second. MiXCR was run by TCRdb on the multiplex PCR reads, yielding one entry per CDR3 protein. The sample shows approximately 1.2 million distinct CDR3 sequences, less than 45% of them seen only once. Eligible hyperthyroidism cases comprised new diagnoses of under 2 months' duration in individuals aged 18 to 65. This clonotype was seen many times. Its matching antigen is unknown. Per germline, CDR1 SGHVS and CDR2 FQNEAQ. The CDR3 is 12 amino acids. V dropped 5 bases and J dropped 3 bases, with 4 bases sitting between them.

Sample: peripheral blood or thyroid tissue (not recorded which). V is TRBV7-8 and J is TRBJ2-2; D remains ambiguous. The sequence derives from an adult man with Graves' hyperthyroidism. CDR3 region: CASSTHTGELFF. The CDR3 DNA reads TGTGCCAGCAGCACCCACACCGGGGAGCTGTTTTTT.